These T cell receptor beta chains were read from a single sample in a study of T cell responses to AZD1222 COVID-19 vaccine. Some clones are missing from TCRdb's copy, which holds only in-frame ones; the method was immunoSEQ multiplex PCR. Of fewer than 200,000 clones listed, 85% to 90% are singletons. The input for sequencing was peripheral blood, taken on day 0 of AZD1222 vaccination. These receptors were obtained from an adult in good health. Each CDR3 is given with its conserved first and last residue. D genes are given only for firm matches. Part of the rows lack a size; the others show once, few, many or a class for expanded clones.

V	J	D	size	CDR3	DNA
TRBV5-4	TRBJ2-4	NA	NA	CASSSGGGGTTTGNIQYF	TGTGCCAGCAGCTCCGGCGGAGGGGGGACAACCACGGGGAACATTCAGTACTTC
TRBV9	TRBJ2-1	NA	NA	CASSADVAPRNEQFF	TGTGCCAGCAGCGCAGATGTAGCGCCTCGCAATGAGCAGTTCTTC
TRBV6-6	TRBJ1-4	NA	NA	CASSYFQGPNEKLFF	TGTGCCAGCAGTTACTTTCAGGGGCCTAATGAAAAACTGTTTTTT
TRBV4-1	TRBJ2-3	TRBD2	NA	CASSQSSLAGGTDTQYF	TGCGCCAGCAGCCAGAGCAGTCTAGCGGGGGGGACAGATACGCAGTATTTT
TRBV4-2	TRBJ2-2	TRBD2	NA	CASSQDSQRGNTGELFF	TGTGCCAGCAGCCAAGATTCACAGCGGGGAAACACCGGGGAGCTGTTTTTT
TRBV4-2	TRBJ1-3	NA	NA	CASSQAGTEKRNTIYF	TGTGCCAGCAGCCAGGCCGGGACCGAGAAAAGAAACACCATATATTTT
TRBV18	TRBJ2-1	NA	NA	CASSPPQDEQFF	TGTGCCAGCTCACCACCACAGGATGAGCAGTTCTTC
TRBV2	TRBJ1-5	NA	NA	CASSEYVDQPQHF	TGTGCCAGCAGTGAATACGTTGATCAGCCCCAGCATTTT
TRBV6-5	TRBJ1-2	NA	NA	CASSEGGRGYGYTF	TGTGCCAGCAGCGAGGGAGGGCGAGGCTATGGCTACACCTTC
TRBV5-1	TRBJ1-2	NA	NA	CASRLDPNYGYTF	TGCGCCAGCAGATTAGACCCTAACTATGGCTACACCTTC
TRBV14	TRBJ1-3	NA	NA	CASSQSSSAGNTIYF	TGTGCCAGCAGCCAATCTTCATCCGCTGGAAACACCATATATTTT
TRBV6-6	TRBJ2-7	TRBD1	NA	CASSFPGQGLYEQYF	TGTGCCAGCAGTTTCCCGGGACAGGGACTCTACGAGCAGTACTTC
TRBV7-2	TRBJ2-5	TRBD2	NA	CASSWAGGAAETQYF	TGTGCCAGCAGCTGGGCCGGGGGGGCCGCGGAGACCCAGTACTTC
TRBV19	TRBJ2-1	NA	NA	CASSPGLEQFF	TGTGCCAGTAGCCCAGGGCTCGAGCAGTTCTTC
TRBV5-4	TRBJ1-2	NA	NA	CASSSEADYGYTF	TGTGCCAGCAGCTCCGAGGCCGACTATGGCTACACCTTC
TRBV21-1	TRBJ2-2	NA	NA	CASSKLIGGGPGELFF	TGTGCCAGCAGCAAATTAATAGGCGGGGGGCCCGGGGAGCTGTTTTTT
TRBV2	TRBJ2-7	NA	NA	CASSGGRLSSYEQYF	TGTGCCAGCAGTGGGGGCCGTCTTAGCTCCTACGAGCAGTACTTC
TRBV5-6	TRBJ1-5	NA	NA	CASSMAGLSPNQPQHF	TGTGCCAGCAGCATGGCGGGGCTCAGCCCAAATCAGCCCCAGCATTTT
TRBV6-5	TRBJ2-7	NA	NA	CASSSRVDGAYEQYF	TGTGCCAGCAGTTCCCGGGTAGACGGAGCCTACGAGCAGTACTTC
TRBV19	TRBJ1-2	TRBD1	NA	CASSPSGQGLSLYGYTF	TGTGCCAGTAGTCCCAGTGGACAGGGGCTGTCTCTCTATGGCTACACCTTC
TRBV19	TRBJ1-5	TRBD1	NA	CASSPSADRRYQPQHF	TGTGCCAGTAGTCCCTCCGCGGACAGGAGATATCAGCCCCAGCATTTT
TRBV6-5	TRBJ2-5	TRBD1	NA	CASSYSGQGVETQYF	TGTGCCAGCAGTTACTCGGGGCAGGGGGTAGAGACCCAGTACTTC
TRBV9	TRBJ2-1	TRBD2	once	CASSVASGGAREQFF	TGTGCCAGCAGCGTGGCTAGCGGGGGGGCTCGGGAGCAGTTCTTC
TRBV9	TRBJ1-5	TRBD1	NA	CASSPDRGSNQPQHF	TGTGCCAGCAGCCCGGACAGGGGAAGCAATCAGCCCCAGCATTTT
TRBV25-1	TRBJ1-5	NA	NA	CASSESRTATGQPQHF	TGTGCCAGCAGTGAATCACGGACAGCGACAGGTCAGCCCCAGCATTTT
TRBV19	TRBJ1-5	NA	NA	CASDALGVASNQPQHF	TGTGCCAGCGACGCCCTTGGGGTCGCAAGCAATCAGCCCCAGCATTTT
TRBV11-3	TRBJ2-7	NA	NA	CASSFVLGEQYF	TGTGCCAGCAGCTTCGTCCTTGGGGAGCAGTACTTC
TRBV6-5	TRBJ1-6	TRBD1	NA	CASSRDRDSPLHF	TGTGCCAGCAGCCGGGACAGGGATTCACCCCTCCACTTT
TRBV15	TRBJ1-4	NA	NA	CATSRVFEKLFF	TGTGCCACCAGCAGAGTGTTCGAAAAACTGTTTTTT
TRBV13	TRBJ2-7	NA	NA	CASSFGTPTYEQYF	TGTGCCAGCAGCTTCGGGACGCCGACCTACGAGCAGTACTTC
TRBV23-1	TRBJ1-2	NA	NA	CARPRRGQERGGGYTF	TGCGCTCGCCCGCGGCGTGGGCAGGAACGAGGGGGAGGCTACACCTTC
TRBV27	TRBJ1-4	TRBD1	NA	CASTRTGASTNEKLFF	TGTGCCAGCACCAGGACAGGGGCCTCAACTAATGAAAAACTGTTTTTT
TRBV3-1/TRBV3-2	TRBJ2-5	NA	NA	CASSLGAGGETQYF	TGTGCCAGCAGCCTAGGGGCGGGCGGAGAGACCCAGTACTTC
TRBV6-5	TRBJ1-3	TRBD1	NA	CASSRDRYSGNTIYF	TGTGCCAGCAGTAGGGACAGGTACTCTGGAAACACCATATATTTT
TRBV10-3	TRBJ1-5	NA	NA	CATHREGNQPQHF	TGTGCCACCCACAGGGAAGGCAATCAGCCCCAGCATTTT
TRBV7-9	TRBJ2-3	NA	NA	CASSFSPDTQYF	TGTGCCAGCAGCTTTTCGCCAGATACGCAGTATTTT
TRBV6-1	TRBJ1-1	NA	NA	CASSGFTGSRNTEAFF	TGTGCCAGCAGTGGATTCACAGGGTCTAGGAACACTGAAGCTTTCTTT
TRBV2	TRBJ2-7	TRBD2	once	CASTGGTSRYEQYF	TGTGCCAGCACAGGTGGGACTAGCAGGTACGAGCAGTACTTC
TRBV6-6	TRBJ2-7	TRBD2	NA	CASSRASGIIEQYF	TGTGCCAGCAGTAGGGCTAGCGGGATTATCGAGCAGTACTTC
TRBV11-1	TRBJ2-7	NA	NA	CASSLAGAGNEQYF	TGTGCCAGCAGCTTAGCCGGGGCCGGGAACGAGCAGTACTTC
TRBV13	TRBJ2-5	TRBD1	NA	CASSKTGGQETQYF	TGTGCCAGCAGCAAGACAGGGGGACAAGAGACCCAGTACTTC
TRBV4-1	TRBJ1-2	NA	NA	CASSQGEGPYGYTF	TGCGCCAGCAGCCAAGGGGAGGGGCCCTATGGCTACACCTTC
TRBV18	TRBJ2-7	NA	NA	CASSPLMDYEQYF	TGTGCCAGCTCACCCCTAATGGACTACGAGCAGTACTTC
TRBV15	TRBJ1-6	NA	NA	CATSKTGTNSPLHF	TGTGCCACCAGCAAAACAGGGACTAATTCACCCCTCCACTTT
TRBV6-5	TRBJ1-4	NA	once	CASTAPSGTNEKLFF	TGTGCCAGCACAGCTCCCTCGGGAACTAATGAAAAACTGTTTTTT
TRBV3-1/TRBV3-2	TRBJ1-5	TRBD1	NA	CASSQDSTGGQPQHF	TGTGCCAGCAGCCAAGATAGTACAGGGGGCCAGCCCCAGCATTTT
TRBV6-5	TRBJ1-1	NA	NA	CASSLQYLNTEAFF	TGTGCCAGCAGTTTACAATATTTGAACACTGAAGCTTTCTTT
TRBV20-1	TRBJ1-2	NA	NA	CSAGRYDGYTF	TGCAGTGCTGGCCGATACGATGGCTACACCTTC
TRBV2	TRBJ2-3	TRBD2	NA	CASSIAGATDTQYF	TGTGCCAGCAGCATAGCGGGAGCCACAGATACGCAGTATTTT
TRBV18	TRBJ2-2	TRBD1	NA	CASRGTGTGELFF	TGTGCCAGCCGGGGGACAGGCACCGGGGAGCTGTTTTTT